The clone carrying this TCR beta chain was seen at least ten times. The sample is drawn from a study of T-cell reconstitution after alpha-beta-depleted transplantation in children. During its preparation, the TCRbeta library received unique molecular identifiers. TCRdb itself ran the PCR reads through MiXCR, one entry per CDR3 protein. The repertoire has hundreds of thousands of distinct CDR3 sequences, about a tenth of them found once; the top ten carry approximately 5.9%. The J segment lost 3 bases and the V segment lost 7 bases, leaving 3 bases of the junction unmatched. The CDR3 contains 13 residues. Germline V gene sequence: CDR1 SQVTM, CDR2 ANQGSEA.

The source of this sequence is a human donor who donated a stem cell graft to a child with acute lymphoblastic leukemia. The chain recombines TRBV29-1 with TRBJ1-4; 9 bases map to TRBD1. The sample in question was PBMCs from the stem cell graft donor, obtained from the stem cell graft. CDR3 residues: CSAGQGSNEKLFF. CDR3 DNA sequence: TGCAGCGCCGGACAGGGGTCTAATGAAAAACTGTTTTTT.